The source of this T cell receptor (beta chain) is a study of control samples from healthy donors and cancer patients. Some clones are missing from TCRdb's copy, which holds only in-frame ones; the method was immunoSEQ multiplex PCR. The table lists more than 50,000 clones, around 85% of them singletons. The TCR was taken from a man aged 35 to 55 in good health. Source material: blood.

This CDR3 is CASSFRLAGVTYNEQFF. The CDR3 bases are TGTGCCAGCAGCTTCCGACTAGCGGGGGTTACTTACAATGAGCAGTTCTTC. The V call is TRBV7-6, the J call TRBJ2-1; 12 bases are a match to TRBD2. With 3 bases clipped from V and 4 bases from J, the junction kept 7 bases outside the gene matches. The CDR3 sequence is 17 residues long. Per germline, CDR1 SGHVS and CDR2 FNYEAQ.